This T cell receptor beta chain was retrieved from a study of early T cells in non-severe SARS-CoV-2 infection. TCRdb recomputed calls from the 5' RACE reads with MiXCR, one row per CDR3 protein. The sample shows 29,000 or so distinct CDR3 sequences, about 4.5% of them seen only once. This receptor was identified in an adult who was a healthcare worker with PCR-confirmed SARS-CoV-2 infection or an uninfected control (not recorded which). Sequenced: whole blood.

CDR3 DNA: TGCGCCAGCAGCTGGATGGGACGGGGACACACAGATACGCAGTATTTT. Protein product: CASSWMGRGHTDTQYF. V usage is TRBV5-1 and J usage is TRBJ2-3; D may be TRBD1 (6 bases). The germline V gene has CDR1 SGHRS and CDR2 YFSETQ. Trimming stripped 3 bases from V and 2 bases from J, with 16 bases between. This CDR3 spans 16 amino acids.